These T cell receptor beta chains were read from a single sample in a study of blood T cells in healthy people across ages. TCRdb reprocessed the 5' RACE reads via MiXCR and lists one record per CDR3 protein. The data hold about 1,400,000 distinct CDR3 sequences, with roughly 64% observed a single time. The sequenced sample consisted of blood. The receptors derive from a man between 18 and 29 years old in good health. Both conserved end residues are trimmed from each CDR3. Some rows have no size entry. The others give once, few or many, or a class for an expanded clone.

clone size | V gene | CDR3 length | CDR3 protein
- | TRBV20-1 | 16 | SAPTRASGTRSYNEQF
- | TRBV20-1 | 16 | SAISGQDLTGGTDTQY
few | TRBV27 | 12 | ASSSDSNQETQY
few | TRBV12-3/TRBV12-4 | 11 | ASSLLRGTGYT
- | TRBV7-9 | 10 | ASRTGIDEQF
few | TRBV7-2 | 11 | ASSLAVRDEQY
- | TRBV21-1 | 13 | ASSKVGGPANEQY
- | TRBV11-2 | 14 | ASSPVRREGPDEQY
- | TRBV28 | 13 | ASGGTGYGANVLT
- | TRBV28 | 12 | ASSSLRSEETQY
- | TRBV11-2 | 15 | ASSLEKGLAGLETQY
- | TRBV4-1 | 11 | ASSQWEGDEQF
few | TRBV4-1 | 11 | ASSQGYQETQY
- | TRBV7-2 | 13 | ASSPSGFSGNTIY
- | TRBV2 | 10 | ASNRGGTEAF
- | TRBV6-6 | 13 | ASRPRGTVSYGYT
few | TRBV27 | 14 | ASSAIQVSGANVLT